One sample yielded the 14 T cell receptor beta chains listed below, sequenced in a study of cytomegalovirus exposure and HLA in healthy donors. The table came from immunoSEQ multiplex PCR; TCRdb's copy has only in-frame clones and leaves some out. Here the sample spans some 71,000 clones, 94% being singletons. The specimen was PBMCs. The receptor set was obtained from a woman aged 18-29 years in good health and CMV-seronegative.

V and J are TRBV6-5 and TRBJ2-5; D is perhaps TRBD1 (5 bases). With 0 bases removed from V and 4 bases from J, the gap between germline ends came to 12 bases. The CDR3 covers 15 residues. Germline CDR1 is MNHEY and CDR2 is SVGAGI. CDR3 bases: TGTGCCAGCAGTTACTCGGATAGACAGAGAGAGACCCAGTACTTC. This codes for CASSYSDRQRETQYF.

This chain uses TRBV6-5 with TRBJ2-6, with D possibly matching TRBD2 (7 bases). CDR3 length: 15 amino acids. Per germline, CDR1 MNHEY and CDR2 SVGAGI. V was pared by 6 bases and J by 4 bases, with 13 bases between. CDR3 residues: CASSLGGPGANVLTF. CDR3 sequence (DNA): TGTGCCAGCAGCTTGGGGGGGCCCGGGGCCAACGTCCTGACTTTC.

The V and J genes are TRBV10-2 and TRBJ2-5, with 14 bases fitting TRBD2. The CDR3 sequence is 17 residues long. Unmatched junction bases numbered 9, after V lost 4 bases and J lost 5 bases. Germline CDR1 and CDR2: WSHSY and SAAADI. The CDR3 sequence is CASSGPTSGRAQETQYF. CDR3 bases: TGCGCCAGCAGTGGCCCGACTAGCGGGAGGGCCCAGGAGACCCAGTACTTC.

The rearrangement uses TRBV11-2 and TRBJ2-5, with unresolved D. Germline V gene sequence: CDR1 SGHAT, CDR2 FQNNGV. The CDR3 sequence is 14 residues long. The V and J ends lost 2 bases and 5 bases respectively, with 12 bases between them. In nucleotides, the CDR3 is TGTGCCAGCAGCTTATCGGAGATCCTGGAGACCCAGTACTTC. Translated, it gives CASSLSEILETQYF.

CDR3 in amino acids: CASSYGGAANYGYTF. CDR3 bases: TGTGCCAGCAGTTACGGGGGGGCGGCTAACTATGGCTACACCTTC. This rearrangement joins TRBV6-6 to TRBJ1-2; D may be TRBD1 (6 bases). Deletions cut 2 bases from V and 0 bases from J, with 10 bases between. This CDR3 has 15 amino acids. Germline loops: CDR1 MNHNY, CDR2 SVGAGI (reference sequence).

CDR3 sequence (DNA): TGTGCCACCAGCAGAGAAAGGGGTAACTATGGCTACACCTTC. Translated: CATSRERGNYGYTF. The rearrangement links TRBV15 to TRBJ1-2; D perhaps matches TRBD1 (5 bases). From germline, CDR1 is LNHNV and CDR2 YYDKDF (reference sequence). Trimming took 0 bases from V and 1 from J, leaving 6 bases between them. This CDR3 is built from 14 residues.

The V gene is TRBV11-1, the J gene TRBJ2-7; maybe TRBD2 (5 bases). V was pared by 1 base and J by 4 bases, with 8 bases between. Germline values: CDR1 SGHAT, CDR2 FQDESV (reference sequence). This CDR3 region has 13 residues. The CDR3 is CASSLGGQYEQYF. The DNA for the CDR3 is TGTGCCAGCAGCTTAGGAGGGCAGTACGAGCAGTACTTC.

This clone was detected once. The J gene is TRBJ1-1, the V gene TRBV15; unclear D gene. This CDR3 has 15 residues. The germline gives CDR1 LNHNV, CDR2 YYDKDF (reference sequence). Trimming shortened V by 0 bases and J by 4 bases, and 12 bases separated the two germline ends. The CDR3 spells CATSRDGPGGTEAFF. The CDR3 coding sequence is TGTGCCACCAGCAGAGATGGTCCAGGAGGCACTGAAGCTTTCTTT.

This clone is a singleton in its sample. The chain uses TRBV7-2 and TRBJ2-2; TRBD2 matches 14 bases. The ends lost 5 bases at V and 9 bases at J; junction bases unmatched: 11. This CDR3 is 17 amino acids long. CDR1 and CDR2 from the germline V gene are SGHTA and FQGNSA. CDR3 protein: CASSLSTSGGAGRELFF. The CDR3 DNA is TGTGCCAGCAGCCTCTCGACTAGCGGGGGGGCCGGCAGGGAGCTGTTTTTT.

The chain couples TRBV13 to TRBJ1-1; D is ambiguous. V lost 2 bases and J 6 bases, leaving 10 bases between the germline ends. Germline V gene sequence: CDR1 PRHDT, CDR2 FYEKMQ (reference sequence). CDR3 length: 13 amino acids. The CDR3 nucleotides read TGTGCCAGCAGCTTAACGACATTCTCTGAAGCTTTCTTT. Translation gives CASSLTTFSEAFF.

The chain has TRBV27 and TRBJ1-5, with D perhaps TRBD1 (6 bases). The V gene's germline CDR1 is MNHEY and CDR2 SMNVEV (reference sequence). This CDR3 spans 14 amino acids. V was clipped by 0 bases and J by 6 bases, with 9 bases between them. As DNA, the CDR3 is TGTGCCAGCAGTTTATCGCTAGGGGGTCAGCCCCAGCATTTT. Protein: CASSLSLGGQPQHF.

This clone was observed a handful of times. The genes are TRBV28 and TRBJ2-7, with TRBD2 matching over 7 bases. From germline, CDR1 is MDHEN and CDR2 SYDVKM. J gave up 2 bases and V 10 bases, and 8 bases lay outside the gene matches. This CDR3 region has 13 residues. The CDR3 spells CAITGGSTYEQYF. CDR3 DNA sequence: TGTGCCATAACGGGAGGTTCTACCTACGAGCAGTACTTC.

The chain couples TRBV5-8 to TRBJ2-1; 7 positions agree with TRBD1. The CDR3 is 15 amino acids. J lost 4 bases, V lost 4 bases, and 8 bases had no gene match. The germline V gene encodes CDR1 SGHTS and CDR2 YDEGEE. CDR3 amino acids: CASSPRWDSYNEQFF. The CDR3 DNA reads as TGTGCCAGCAGCCCCCGATGGGACAGTTACAATGAGCAGTTCTTC.

The rearrangement links TRBV11-2 to TRBJ1-2; D might be TRBD1 (5 bases). The CDR3 has 15 residues. The V end was cut by 4 bases, the J end by 5 bases, with 17 bases between. Germline CDR1 reads SGHAT; CDR2 reads FQNNGV. The CDR3 sequence is CASSSDTNLGYGYTF. The CDR3 coding sequence is TGTGCCAGCAGCTCGGACACGAACTTAGGGTATGGCTACACCTTC.